The T cell receptor (beta chain) described here comes from a study of shared clonotypes between healthy human individuals. The overall study: Each donor's CD4 naive and CD4 memory cells filled three plates apiece, CD8 naive two, and CD8 memory one. Overall study results and limits: The authors expected sequencing depth to affect clonotype sharing among donors. Sequencing of the sorted subsets was shown by rarefaction to be incomplete despite large depth. For naive CD4 cells, 4% to 5% of clonotypes were shared across a few donors.

On this clone: Antigen unknown.

Sequencing used immunoSEQ multiplex PCR; TCRdb keeps in-frame clones, though not all of them. The table has roughly 2.1 million clones, approximately 94% seen once; the top ten hold around 1.7%. Naive CD8 cells were CD45RO-negative, positively selected for CCR7, excluding terminally differentiated effector memory CD45RA+ cells. The TCR comes from a man younger than 30 in good health. Some clones in this sample may be carry-over from other donors' samples. Sequencing used naive CD8+ T cells from PBMCs.

The CDR3 nucleotides read TGTGCCAGCAGCTTAGCCGGGGCACCCTCCTACGAGCAGTACTTC. Its translation: CASSLAGAPSYEQYF. The chain is built from TRBV11-2 and TRBJ2-7, with D possibly being TRBD1 or TRBD2 (5 bases each). Germline V CDR1 and CDR2: SGHAT, FQNNGV. The CDR3 length is 15 residues. V was shortened by 1 base and J by 0 bases, with 10 bases between the two germline ends.